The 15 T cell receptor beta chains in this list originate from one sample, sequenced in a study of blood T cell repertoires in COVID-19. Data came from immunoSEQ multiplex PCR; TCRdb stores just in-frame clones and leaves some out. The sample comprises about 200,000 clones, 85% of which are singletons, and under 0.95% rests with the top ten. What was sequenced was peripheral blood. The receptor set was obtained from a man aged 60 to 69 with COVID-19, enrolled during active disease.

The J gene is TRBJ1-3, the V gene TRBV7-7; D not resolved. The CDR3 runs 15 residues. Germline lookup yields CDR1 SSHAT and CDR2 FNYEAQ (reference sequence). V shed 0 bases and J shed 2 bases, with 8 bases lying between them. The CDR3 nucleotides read TGTGCCAGCAGCTTAGCGGCAGCGCCTGGAAACACCATATATTTT. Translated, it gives CASSLAAAPGNTIYF.

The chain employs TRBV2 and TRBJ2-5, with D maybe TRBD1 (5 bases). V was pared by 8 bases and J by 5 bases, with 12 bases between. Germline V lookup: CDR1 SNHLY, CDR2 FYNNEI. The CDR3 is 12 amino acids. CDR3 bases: TGTGCCAGCTCCAGGGTCGCGGAGACCCAGTACTTC. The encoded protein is CASSRVAETQYF. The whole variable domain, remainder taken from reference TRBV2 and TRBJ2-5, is EPEVTQTPSHQVTQMGQEVILRCVPISNHLYFYWYRQILGQKVEFLVSFYNNEISEKSEIFDDQFSVERPDGSNFTLKIRSTKLEDSAMYFCASSRVAETQYFGPGTRLLVL.

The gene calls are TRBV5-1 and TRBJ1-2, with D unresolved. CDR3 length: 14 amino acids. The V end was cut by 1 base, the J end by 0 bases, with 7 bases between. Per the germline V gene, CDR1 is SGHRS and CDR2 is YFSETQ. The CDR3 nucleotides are TGCGCCAGCAGCTTGACAACAGCTAACTATGGCTACACCTTC. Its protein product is CASSLTTANYGYTF.

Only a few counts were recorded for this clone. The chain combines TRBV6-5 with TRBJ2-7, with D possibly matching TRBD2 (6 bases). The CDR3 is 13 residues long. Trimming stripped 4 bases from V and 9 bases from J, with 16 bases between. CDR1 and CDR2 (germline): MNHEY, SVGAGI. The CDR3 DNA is TGTGCCAGCAGTTTGAACAGCCTCGGGGGGCAGTACTTC. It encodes CASSLNSLGGQYF.

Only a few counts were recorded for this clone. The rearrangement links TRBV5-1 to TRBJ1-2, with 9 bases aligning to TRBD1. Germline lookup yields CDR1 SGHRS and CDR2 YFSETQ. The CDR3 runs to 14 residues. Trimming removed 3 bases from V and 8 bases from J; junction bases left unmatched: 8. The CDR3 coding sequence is TGCGCCAGCAGCTCCGGGACAGGGTCGGAGGGCTACACCTTC. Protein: CASSSGTGSEGYTF.

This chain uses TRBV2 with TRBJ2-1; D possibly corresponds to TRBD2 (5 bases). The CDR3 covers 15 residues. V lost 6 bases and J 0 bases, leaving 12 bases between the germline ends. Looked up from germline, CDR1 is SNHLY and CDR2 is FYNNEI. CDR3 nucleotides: TGTGCCAGCAGAGAGGACCGGGGCTCCTACAATGAGCAGTTCTTC. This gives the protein CASREDRGSYNEQFF.

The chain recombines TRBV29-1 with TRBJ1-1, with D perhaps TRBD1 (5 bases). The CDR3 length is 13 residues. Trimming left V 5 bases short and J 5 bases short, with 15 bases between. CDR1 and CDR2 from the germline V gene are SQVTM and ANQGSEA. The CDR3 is CSVSQGMGTEAFF. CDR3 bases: TGCAGCGTTAGTCAGGGAATGGGGACTGAAGCTTTCTTT.

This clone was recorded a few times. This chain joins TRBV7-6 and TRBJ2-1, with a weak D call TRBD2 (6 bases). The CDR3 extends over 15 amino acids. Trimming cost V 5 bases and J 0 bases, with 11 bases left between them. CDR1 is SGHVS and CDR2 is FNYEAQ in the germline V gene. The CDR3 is CASSRDWSSYNEQFF. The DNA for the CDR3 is TGTGCCAGCAGCCGGGACTGGAGCTCCTACAATGAGCAGTTCTTC.

CDR3 bases: TGTGCCAGCAGCTTAACTAGATCCGGGGAGCTGTTTTTT. This encodes CASSLTRSGELFF. This chain uses TRBV11-2 with TRBJ2-2; tentatively, D is TRBD2 (5 bases). Germline lookup yields CDR1 SGHAT and CDR2 FQNNGV. The CDR3 has 13 residues. The V end lost 2 bases, the J end lost 6 bases, and 7 bases lay between the germline ends.

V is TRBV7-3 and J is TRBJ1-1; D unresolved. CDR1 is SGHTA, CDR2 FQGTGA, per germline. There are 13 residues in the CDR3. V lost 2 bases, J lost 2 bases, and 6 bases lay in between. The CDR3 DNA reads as TGTGCCAGCAGCTTAGAGTATAACACTGAAGCTTTCTTT. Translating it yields CASSLEYNTEAFF. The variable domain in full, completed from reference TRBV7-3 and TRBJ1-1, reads GAGVSQTPSNKVTEKGKYVELRCDPISGHTALYWYRQSLGQGPEFLIYFQGTGAADDSGLPNDRFFAVRPEGSVSTLKIQRTERGDSAVYLCASSLEYNTEAFFGQGTRLTVV.

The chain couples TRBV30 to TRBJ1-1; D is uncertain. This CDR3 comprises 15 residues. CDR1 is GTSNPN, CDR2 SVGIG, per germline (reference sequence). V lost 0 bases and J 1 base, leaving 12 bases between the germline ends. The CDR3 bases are TGTGCCTGGAGTGTAGGCCTGCGGTCGAACACTGAAGCTTTCTTT. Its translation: CAWSVGLRSNTEAFF.

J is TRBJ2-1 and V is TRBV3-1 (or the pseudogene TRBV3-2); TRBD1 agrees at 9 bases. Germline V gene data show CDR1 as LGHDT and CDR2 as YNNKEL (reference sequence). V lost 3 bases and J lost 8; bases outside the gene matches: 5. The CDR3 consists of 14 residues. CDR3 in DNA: TGTGCCAGCAGCCAGGGACAGGGATACGATGAGCAGTTCTTC. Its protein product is CASSQGQGYDEQFF.

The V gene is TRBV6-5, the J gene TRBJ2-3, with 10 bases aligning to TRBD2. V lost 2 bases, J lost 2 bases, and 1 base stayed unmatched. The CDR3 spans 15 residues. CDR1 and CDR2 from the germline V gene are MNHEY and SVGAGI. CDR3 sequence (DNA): TGTGCCAGCAGTTACACTAGCGGGGTCACAGATACGCAGTATTTT. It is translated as CASSYTSGVTDTQYF.

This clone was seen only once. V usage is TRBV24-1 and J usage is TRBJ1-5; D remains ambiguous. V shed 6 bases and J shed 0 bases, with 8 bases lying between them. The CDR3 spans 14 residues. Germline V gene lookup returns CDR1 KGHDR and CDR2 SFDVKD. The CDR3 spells CATSPGNSNQPQHF. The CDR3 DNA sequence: TGTGCCACCAGTCCGGGGAATAGCAATCAGCCCCAGCATTTT.

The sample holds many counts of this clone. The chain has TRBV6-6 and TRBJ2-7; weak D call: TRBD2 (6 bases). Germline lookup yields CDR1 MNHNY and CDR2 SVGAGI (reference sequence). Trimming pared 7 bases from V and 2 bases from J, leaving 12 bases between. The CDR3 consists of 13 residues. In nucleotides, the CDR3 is TGTGCCAGCAATAGCGGCGTAACCTACGAGCAGTACTTC. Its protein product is CASNSGVTYEQYF.